Listed below are T cell receptor beta chains from one sample, sequenced in a study of blood T cell repertoires in COVID-19. Only in-frame clones appear in the TCRdb table, and some are missing; sequencing was by immunoSEQ multiplex PCR. The data show roughly 220,000 clones, approximately 84% seen once. The source material was peripheral blood. The receptors were sampled from a woman aged 60-75 years with acute or convalescent COVID-19. The CDR3 runs from the conserved cysteine through the conserved F or W. Fields, in order: clone size, D gene, J gene, V gene, CDR3 protein, CDR3 DNA. A D gene is named only where the DNA matches it firmly. Size values are once, few and many counts, or a class for expanded clones, and some rows have none.

-	-	TRBJ1-2	TRBV5-4	CASIGGNGYTF	TGTGCCAGCATCGGGGGGAACGGCTACACCTTC
-	TRBD1	TRBJ2-1	TRBV2	CASNRDRGYNEQFF	TGTGCCAGCAATAGGGACAGGGGTTACAATGAGCAGTTCTTC
-	-	TRBJ1-1	TRBV28	CASSSPGANTEAFF	TGTGCCAGCAGTTCACCGGGTGCGAACACTGAAGCTTTCTTT
-	-	TRBJ1-1	TRBV6-1	CASRQGTGNTEAFF	TGTGCCAGCAGGCAGGGGACGGGGAACACTGAAGCTTTCTTT
few	-	TRBJ2-3	TRBV4-2	CASSQDIPGSNVADTQYF	TGTGCCAGCAGCCAAGATATTCCGGGGTCGAACGTGGCAGATACGCAGTATTTT
-	-	TRBJ2-5	TRBV4-2	CASSQDGRGSQETQYF	TGTGCCAGCAGCCAAGATGGGAGGGGGAGCCAAGAGACCCAGTACTTC
many	-	TRBJ1-2	TRBV6-5	CASSRSLNYGYTF	TGTGCCAGCAGTAGATCACTCAACTATGGCTACACCTTC
-	-	TRBJ1-2	TRBV20-1	CSGGENYGYTF	TGCAGTGGAGGAGAGAACTATGGCTACACCTTC
-	TRBD1	TRBJ1-6	TRBV13	CASSLGTGDSPLHF	TGTGCCAGCAGCTTAGGGACAGGGGATTCACCCCTCCACTTT
-	-	TRBJ2-2	TRBV9	CASSPHGGTGELFF	TGTGCCAGCAGCCCCCACGGGGGCACCGGGGAGCTGTTTTTT
once	TRBD2	TRBJ2-7	TRBV2	CASEGLAGEQYF	TGTGCCAGCGAGGGGTTAGCGGGGGAGCAGTACTTC
-	-	TRBJ1-3	TRBV9	CASSVGGSSGNTIYF	TGTGCCAGCAGCGTAGGCGGGAGCTCTGGAAACACCATATATTTT
-	-	TRBJ1-6	TRBV30	CAWRSTGSPLHF	TGTGCCTGGAGATCCACGGGTTCACCCCTCCACTTT
few	-	TRBJ2-2	TRBV4-1	CASSQVPGVAGELFF	TGCGCCAGCAGCCAAGTCCCAGGGGTTGCCGGGGAGCTGTTTTTT
-	TRBD1	TRBJ1-2	TRBV7-8	CASSFDGTGRDRGYGYTF	TGTGCCAGCAGCTTCGACGGGACAGGGAGGGATCGCGGCTATGGCTACACCTTC
-	TRBD1	TRBJ1-6	TRBV18	CASSQGALSPLHF	TGTGCCAGCTCACAGGGGGCGTTGTCACCCCTCCACTTT
-	-	TRBJ2-7	TRBV28	CASSRDTFNEQYF	TGTGCCAGCAGTCGGGACACTTTCAACGAGCAGTACTTC
once	TRBD1	TRBJ1-1	TRBV3-1/TRBV3-2	CASSFRDSLTEAFF	TGTGCCAGCAGCTTCCGGGACAGTCTGACTGAAGCTTTCTTT
-	-	TRBJ1-1	TRBV29-1	CSVGHGGPEAFF	TGCAGCGTTGGTCACGGCGGCCCTGAAGCTTTCTTT
-	-	TRBJ2-6	TRBV28	CASTPQQGERPSGANVLTF	TGTGCCAGCACCCCCCAACAGGGCGAACGCCCCTCTGGGGCCAACGTCCTGACTTTC
-	-	TRBJ1-2	TRBV19	CASSAQGRGYGYTF	TGTGCCAGTAGTGCCCAGGGTAGAGGCTATGGCTACACCTTC
-	-	TRBJ1-1	TRBV7-2	CASSSNAGNTEAFF	TGTGCCAGCAGCTCCAATGCCGGGAACACTGAAGCTTTCTTT
-	-	TRBJ2-1	TRBV28	CASSFGAGAYNEQFF	TGTGCCAGCAGTTTTGGTGCGGGGGCATACAATGAGCAGTTCTTC
-	TRBD1	TRBJ2-1	TRBV18	CASSGGQGAWNEQFF	TGTGCCAGCTCAGGGGGACAGGGGGCATGGAATGAGCAGTTCTTC
-	TRBD1	TRBJ1-2	TRBV28	CASSQGQGTGYTF	TGTGCCAGCAGCCAGGGACAGGGTACTGGCTACACCTTC
-	TRBD2	TRBJ2-3	TRBV7-3	CASSLGLAGAGTQYF	TGTGCCAGCAGCTTAGGGCTAGCGGGGGCAGGTACGCAGTATTTT
-	TRBD1	TRBJ2-1	TRBV3-1/TRBV3-2	CASSPGTGTGYIEQFF	TGTGCCAGCAGTCCCGGGACAGGGACAGGGTACATTGAGCAGTTCTTC
-	TRBD1	TRBJ1-2	TRBV19	CASTRRTGGSDGYTF	TGTGCCAGTACCCGTCGGACAGGAGGTTCCGATGGCTACACCTTC
few	TRBD1	TRBJ2-7	TRBV27	CASSSRRDRGYDYEQYF	TGTGCCAGCAGTTCACGCCGGGACAGGGGGTACGACTACGAGCAGTACTTC
-	-	TRBJ1-5	TRBV4-1	CASSQVSGSGNQPQHF	TGCGCCAGCAGCCAAGTATCAGGGTCGGGCAATCAGCCCCAGCATTTT
-	-	TRBJ2-3	TRBV19	CASSIAGGTDTQYF	TGTGCCAGTAGTATAGCGGGGGGCACAGATACGCAGTATTTT
-	-	TRBJ1-2	TRBV3-1/TRBV3-2	CASSHSTGFYGYTF	TGTGCCAGCAGCCACAGCACAGGATTCTATGGCTACACCTTC
-	TRBD1	TRBJ1-1	TRBV19	CASIIVTGGGIGTNTEAFF	TGTGCCAGTATCATCGTTACAGGGGGCGGGATTGGAACGAACACTGAAGCTTTCTTT
-	-	TRBJ2-7	TRBV27	CASSFRSAYEQYF	TGTGCCAGCAGTTTTCGCAGCGCCTACGAGCAGTACTTC
few	TRBD2	TRBJ2-1	TRBV7-8	CASSLRTSTHEQFF	TGTGCCAGCAGCCTGAGGACTAGCACGCATGAGCAGTTCTTC
once	-	TRBJ2-2	TRBV30	CAWSNQYTGELFF	TGTGCCTGGAGCAACCAGTACACCGGGGAGCTGTTTTTT
-	TRBD1	TRBJ2-3	TRBV2	CASSAPSDRGTDTQYF	TGTGCCAGCAGTGCCCCCTCGGACAGGGGCACAGATACGCAGTATTTT
-	TRBD2	TRBJ2-7	TRBV7-2	CASSVTGTRNEQYF	TGTGCCAGCAGCGTTACCGGGACTAGAAACGAGCAGTACTTC
-	TRBD1	TRBJ2-2	TRBV7-9	CASSLWDRVKTGELFF	TGTGCCAGCAGCTTGTGGGACAGGGTTAAGACCGGGGAGCTGTTTTTT
-	TRBD2	TRBJ2-7	TRBV18	CASSPSGAAYEQYF	TGTGCCAGCTCACCTAGCGGGGCCGCCTACGAGCAGTACTTC
once	-	TRBJ1-5	TRBV19	CASMQGYSNQPQHF	TGTGCCAGTATGCAGGGTTATAGCAATCAGCCCCAGCATTTT
once	-	TRBJ1-1	TRBV2	CASSDQEAFF	TGTGCCAGCAGTGACCAGGAAGCTTTCTTT
-	-	TRBJ2-3	TRBV9	CASSGLLGFADTQYF	TGTGCCAGCAGCGGTCTACTAGGGTTTGCAGATACGCAGTATTTT
-	-	TRBJ1-1	TRBV13	CASSLRPKQDGYTEAFF	TGTGCCAGCAGCTTACGGCCAAAACAGGACGGCTACACTGAAGCTTTCTTT
once	TRBD1	TRBJ1-4	TRBV10-1	CASSPKRQGASTNEKLFF	TGCGCCAGCAGCCCCAAACGACAGGGTGCGTCAACTAATGAAAAACTGTTTTTT
-	TRBD1	TRBJ2-7	TRBV11-2	CASSLGQGDYYEQYF	TGTGCCAGCAGCTTAGGACAGGGCGATTACTACGAGCAGTACTTC
-	-	TRBJ1-6	TRBV5-1	CASSLGSDSTPLHF	TGCGCCAGCAGCTTGGGCAGTGACTCGACACCCCTCCACTTT
-	-	TRBJ1-2	TRBV29-1	CSVDRDGGYTF	TGCAGCGTTGACCGGGATGGGGGCTACACCTTC